This T cell receptor (beta chain) was profiled in a study of control samples from healthy donors and cancer patients. Sequencing was performed with immunoSEQ multiplex PCR; in TCRdb, only in-frame clones are kept and a portion is missing. The table has 100,000 to 150,000 clones, more than 80% seen once; the top ten hold 2% to 2.5%. The V and J ends lost 5 bases and 5 bases respectively, with 18 bases between them. Germline values: CDR1 SEHNR, CDR2 FQNEAQ (reference sequence). The CDR3 contains 15 residues. The sequence was collected from a man aged 18 to 30 in good health. The material sequenced was blood. This chain connects TRBV7-9 to TRBJ2-5; D is uncertain. The CDR3 sequence is CASSPLSDARETQYF. Written as DNA, the CDR3 is TGTGCCAGCAGCCCCTTGTCGGATGCCCGGGAGACCCAGTACTTC. Together with reference TRBV7-9 and TRBJ2-5, the CDR3 gives the full variable domain: DTGVSQNPRHKITKRGQNVTFRCDPISEHNRLYWYRQTLGQGPEFLTYFQNEAQLEKSRLLSDRFSAERPKGSFSTLEIQRTEQGDSAMYLCASSPLSDARETQYFGPGTRLLVL.